The 28 T cell receptor beta chains presented below share a single source sample, sequenced in a study of blood T cell repertoires in COVID-19. Using immunoSEQ multiplex PCR, the repertoire was profiled, and TCRdb retains in-frame clones only, with some absent. The table shows 100,000 to 150,000 clones, with roughly 92% occurring only once. Sequenced material: peripheral blood. The receptors were gathered from a man over 45 with COVID-19, enrolled during active disease.

The gene calls are TRBV6-6 and TRBJ1-1, with D unresolved. This CDR3 region has 11 residues. Per the germline V gene, CDR1 is MNHNY and CDR2 is SVGAGI (reference sequence). V shed 5 bases and J shed 7 bases, with 8 bases lying between them. Here the CDR3 reads CASSNVYEAFF. For the CDR3, the DNA is TGTGCCAGCAGTAACGTCTATGAAGCTTTCTTT.

The CDR3 nucleotides are TGTGCGGGGGCGGGAGGCGTGGAAGATACGCAGTATTTT. This codes for CAGAGGVEDTQYF. The J gene is TRBJ2-3, the V gene TRBV9; 8 bases map to TRBD2. Per germline, CDR1 SGDLS and CDR2 YYNGEE. This CDR3 is built from 13 residues.

This clone was counted between two and nine times. This chain uses TRBV29-1 with TRBJ2-7; D not certain. CDR1 and CDR2 (germline): SQVTM, ANQGSEA. The V gene lost 5 bases and the J gene lost 0 bases, with 8 bases spanning the gap. The CDR3 has 12 amino acids. This CDR3 is CSVRHGSYEQYF. For the CDR3, the DNA is TGCAGCGTTCGACACGGCTCCTACGAGCAGTACTTC.

This chain connects TRBV4-3 to TRBJ1-2; D is ambiguous. The germline gives CDR1 LGHNA, CDR2 YSLEER. CDR3 length: 13 residues. Trimming pared 0 bases from V and 4 bases from J, leaving 6 bases between. The CDR3 spells CASSQEEGYGYTF. For the CDR3, the DNA is TGCGCCAGCAGCCAAGAAGAGGGCTATGGCTACACCTTC.

V is TRBV18 and J is TRBJ2-6; D might be TRBD1 (6 bases). Trimming left V 1 base short and J 2 bases short, with 9 bases between. Germline CDR1 is KGHSH and CDR2 is LQKENI. This CDR3 spans 16 amino acids. The CDR3 DNA sequence: TGTGCCAGCTCACCACGATCAGGGGCTGGGGCCAACGTCCTGACTTTC. Protein: CASSPRSGAGANVLTF.

V is TRBV5-4 and J is TRBJ2-4; D is unresolved. Germline assignment: CDR1 SGHNT and CDR2 YYREEE (reference sequence). Trimming pared 2 bases from V and 0 bases from J, leaving 6 bases between. This CDR3 has 14 residues. CDR3 coding DNA: TGTGCCAGCAGCTTAGCCCTAGCCAAAAACATTCAGTACTTC. It translates to CASSLALAKNIQYF.

This clone turned up a few times. The V call is TRBV7-6, the J call TRBJ2-2; D is perhaps TRBD2 (7 bases). The CDR3 has 18 residues. Trimming removed 0 bases at V and 0 bases at J, with 14 bases between. The germline gives CDR1 SGHVS, CDR2 FNYEAQ. The CDR3 DNA follows: TGTGCCAGCAGCTTAGCGGGAGGGACATTCGCGAACACCGGGGAGCTGTTTTTT. Encoded protein: CASSLAGGTFANTGELFF.

The genes are TRBV2 and TRBJ2-7; TRBD1 matches at 7 bases. The CDR3 covers 16 residues. Germline V gives CDR1 SNHLY, CDR2 FYNNEI. V trimming: 6 bases; J trimming: 2 bases; junction bases outside the gene matches: 13. Here the CDR3 DNA reads TGTGCCAGCAGCCCCCCGGGACAGTTATCCCCCTACGAGCAGTACTTC. This sequence encodes CASSPPGQLSPYEQYF. Using reference TRBV2 and TRBJ2-7 for the parts outside the CDR3, the full variable domain is EPEVTQTPSHQVTQMGQEVILRCVPISNHLYFYWYRQILGQKVEFLVSFYNNEISEKSEIFDDQFSVERPDGSNFTLKIRSTKLEDSAMYFCASSPPGQLSPYEQYFGPGTRLTVT.

This clone appeared a single time. At one boundary the junction diverges from the germline segment, which might be a read error. V usage is TRBV6-1 and J usage is TRBJ1-6; D perhaps matches TRBD1 (5 bases). The germline V gene encodes CDR1 MNHNS and CDR2 SASEGT. The CDR3 is 14 amino acids. DNA for the CDR3: TGTGCCAGCAGTAAAGCGCAGGGATTTTCACCCCTCCACTTT. Translating gives CASSKAQGFSPLHF.

V is TRBV18 and J is TRBJ1-2; 8 bases are a match to TRBD1. The germline V gene encodes CDR1 KGHSH and CDR2 LQKENI. The CDR3 length is 15 residues. Trimming cost V 3 bases and J 4 bases; bases outside gene matches: 7. DNA for the CDR3: TGTGCCAGCTCACCTGACACAGGGGGTACCTATGGCTACACCTTC. It codes for CASSPDTGGTYGYTF.

The chain couples TRBV4-3 to TRBJ1-2; a possible D gene is TRBD1 (6 bases). V was shortened by 0 bases and J by 4 bases, with 12 bases between the two germline ends. The CDR3 totals 15 residues. Germline lookup yields CDR1 LGHNA and CDR2 YSLEER. The CDR3 region is CASSQDPGDVYGYTF. CDR3 in DNA: TGCGCCAGCAGCCAAGATCCAGGGGACGTCTATGGCTACACCTTC.

In this sample, this clone turned up once. The chain employs TRBV28 and TRBJ2-1, with 9 bases matching TRBD2. The trim removed 5 bases at V and 9 bases at J, leaving 17 bases unmatched. The CDR3 sequence is 17 residues long. Germline V CDR1 and CDR2: MDHEN, SYDVKM. The CDR3 sequence: CASSRPSGTSRGREQFF. The CDR3 bases are TGTGCCAGCAGTCGACCTTCCGGGACTAGCAGGGGCCGTGAGCAGTTCTTC.

V usage is TRBV3-1 (or the pseudogene TRBV3-2) and J usage is TRBJ2-5; 7 bases match TRBD2. Germline V gene lookup returns CDR1 LGHDT and CDR2 YNNKEL (reference sequence). The length of the CDR3 is 14 residues. The junction had 7 bases not matched to a gene; V was cut back by 2 bases and J by 7 bases. Here the CDR3 reads CASSQSQGGVTQYF. The CDR3 DNA follows: TGTGCCAGCAGCCAAAGTCAGGGAGGGGTGACCCAGTACTTC.

This clone has a single count. The chain joins TRBV25-1 to TRBJ1-1; D gene ambiguous. Trimming cost V 3 bases and J 4 bases, with 12 bases left between them. CDR1 is MGHDK, CDR2 SYGVNS, per germline. The CDR3 runs to 14 residues. The CDR3 protein is CASSDLGGSTEAFF. DNA for the CDR3: TGTGCCAGCAGTGATCTGGGCGGGAGCACTGAAGCTTTCTTT.

This clone has just one count. The J gene is TRBJ2-2, the V gene TRBV28; D ambiguous. With 5 bases removed from V and 7 bases from J, the gap between germline ends came to 14 bases. The CDR3 consists of 14 residues. The germline V gene has CDR1 MDHEN and CDR2 SYDVKM. CDR3 amino acids: CASSRHETGGELFF. CDR3 coding DNA: TGTGCCAGCAGTAGACATGAGACCGGCGGGGAGCTGTTTTTT. The full variable domain, completed using reference TRBV28 and TRBJ2-2, is DVKVTQSSRYLVKRTGEKVFLECVQDMDHENMFWYRQDPGLGLRLIYFSYDVKMKEKGDIPEGYSVSREKKERFSLILESASTNQTSMYLCASSRHETGGELFFGEGSRLTVL.

The V and J genes are TRBV11-2 and TRBJ1-3; 11 bases line up with TRBD1. CDR3 length equals 15 residues. Germline lookup yields CDR1 SGHAT and CDR2 FQNNGV. V lost 5 bases and J lost 4; bases outside the gene matches: 4. CDR3 in amino acids: CASSLGTGGGNTIYF. The CDR3 bases are TGTGCCAGCAGCCTAGGGACAGGGGGAGGAAACACCATATATTTT.

The chain joins TRBV2 to TRBJ2-7, with TRBD2 matching 11 bases. Trimming at V came to 5 bases and at J to 2 bases, leaving 8 bases not matched to a gene. CDR3 length: 16 amino acids. The germline gives CDR1 SNHLY, CDR2 FYNNEI. Here the CDR3 reads CASSRVSSGRAYEQYV. CDR3 nucleotides: TGTGCCAGCAGTCGCGTGAGTAGCGGGAGGGCCTACGAGCAGTACGTC.

This clone came up once. J is TRBJ2-7 and V is TRBV6-5; tentatively, D is TRBD1 (6 bases). Germline V gene data show CDR1 as MNHEY and CDR2 as SVGAGI. The ends were cut back, 6 bases at V and 6 bases at J, with 21 bases in the middle. The CDR3 runs 15 residues. Here the CDR3 DNA reads TGTGCCAGCAGGCGAGGGACAACTATGCCTGGCGAGCAGTACTTC. It translates to CASRRGTTMPGEQYF.

Here the CDR3 reads CASSQDFTGRGYTF. CDR3 nucleotides: TGTGCCAGCAGCCAAGATTTTACAGGGCGAGGCTACACCTTC. The chain recombines TRBV3-1 (or the pseudogene TRBV3-2) with TRBJ1-2; tentatively, D is TRBD1 (6 bases). The ends were cut back, 0 bases at V and 8 bases at J, with 13 bases in the middle. CDR1 LGHDT and CDR2 YNNKEL come from the germline V gene (reference sequence). CDR3 length: 14 amino acids.

V usage is TRBV19 and J usage is TRBJ1-1; no firm D call. Germline lookup yields CDR1 LNHDA and CDR2 SQIVND (reference sequence). V was pared by 4 bases and J by 0 bases, with 9 bases between. The CDR3 runs 14 residues. CDR3 amino acids: CASSKTYMNTEAFF. The CDR3 DNA reads TGTGCCAGTAGTAAAACATACATGAACACTGAAGCTTTCTTT.

V and J are TRBV7-3 and TRBJ1-4; 7 positions agree with TRBD1. Per the germline V gene, CDR1 is SGHTA and CDR2 is FQGTGA. With 5 bases clipped from V and 0 bases from J, the junction kept 12 bases outside the gene matches. The CDR3 runs to 18 residues. CDR3: CASSPGCGTAATNEKLFF. For the CDR3, the DNA is TGTGCCAGCAGCCCGGGGTGCGGGACAGCTGCAACTAATGAAAAACTGTTTTTT.

The CDR3, as DNA: TGTGCCAGCAGTCACAGGTCAAGGACCGGGGAGCTGTTTTTT. Protein product: CASSHRSRTGELFF. The chain combines TRBV27 with TRBJ2-2, with TRBD1 as a possible D gene (5 bases). Trimming left V 5 bases short and J 5 bases short, with 12 bases between. The CDR3 covers 14 residues. CDR1 is MNHEY, CDR2 SMNVEV, per germline (reference sequence).

This chain connects TRBV29-1 to TRBJ2-1; possible D gene TRBD2, 5 bases. Trimming cost V 4 bases and J 4 bases, with 11 bases left between them. The CDR3 is 13 amino acids. Germline loops: CDR1 SQVTM, CDR2 ANQGSEA. The CDR3 loop is CSVAVGVYNEQFF. For the CDR3, the DNA is TGCAGCGTTGCGGTGGGAGTTTACAATGAGCAGTTCTTC.

V gene TRBV9 combines with J gene TRBJ2-1; 9 bases match TRBD2. V was clipped by 4 bases and J by 3 bases; unmatched bases: 5. CDR3 length equals 15 residues. CDR1 and CDR2 (germline): SGDLS, YYNGEE. DNA for the CDR3: TGTGCCAGCAGCAAGGGACTAGCTAACTACAATGAGCAGTTCTTC. Amino acid sequence: CASSKGLANYNEQFF.

The chain combines TRBV10-3 with TRBJ2-1, with D perhaps TRBD2 (6 bases). Per germline, CDR1 ENHRY and CDR2 SYGVKD. The CDR3 has 12 residues. V lost 7 bases and J 14 bases, leaving 18 bases between the germline ends. CDR3 sequence: CAIIKRRRREFF. The CDR3 DNA is TGTGCCATCATCAAAAGGAGGAGGAGGGAGTTCTTC.

The CDR3 sequence: CASSDTGATEAFF. The CDR3 DNA sequence: TGCGCCAGCAGCGATACAGGAGCCACTGAAGCTTTCTTT. This sequence joins TRBV5-1 and TRBJ1-1; possibly TRBD1 for D (5 bases). V was pared by 4 bases and J by 4 bases, with 11 bases between. This CDR3 has 13 residues. Germline CDR1 is SGHRS and CDR2 is YFSETQ.

V is TRBV18 and J is TRBJ2-3; 9 positions agree with TRBD1. Germline assignment: CDR1 KGHSH and CDR2 LQKENI. The CDR3 spans 16 residues. V was clipped by 3 bases and J by 4 bases; unmatched bases: 8. The CDR3 protein is CASSPTGTGSADTQYF. The CDR3 bases are TGTGCCAGCTCACCGACCGGGACAGGGTCTGCAGATACGCAGTATTTT.

The rearrangement links TRBV28 to TRBJ2-3, with 10 bases fitting TRBD2. Germline CDR1 is MDHEN and CDR2 is SYDVKM. This CDR3 spans 14 amino acids. The V gene end was trimmed by 6 bases and the J gene end by 3 bases; junction bases not matched to a gene: 3. DNA of the CDR3: TGTGCCAGCAGGTCAGCGGGAGGGACAGATACGCAGTATTTT. Translation: CASRSAGGTDTQYF.